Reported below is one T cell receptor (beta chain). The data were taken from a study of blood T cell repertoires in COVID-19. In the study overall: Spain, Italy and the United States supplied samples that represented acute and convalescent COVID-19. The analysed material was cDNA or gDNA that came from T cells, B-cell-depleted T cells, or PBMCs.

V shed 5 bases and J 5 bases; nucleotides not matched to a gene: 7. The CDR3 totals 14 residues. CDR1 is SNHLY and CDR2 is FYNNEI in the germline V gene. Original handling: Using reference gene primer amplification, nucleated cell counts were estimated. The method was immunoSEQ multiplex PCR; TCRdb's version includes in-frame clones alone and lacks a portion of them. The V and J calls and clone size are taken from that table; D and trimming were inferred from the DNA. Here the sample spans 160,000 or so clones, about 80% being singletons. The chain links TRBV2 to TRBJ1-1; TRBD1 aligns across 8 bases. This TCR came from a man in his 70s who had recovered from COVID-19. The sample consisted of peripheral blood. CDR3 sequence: CASSLRTGWTEAFF. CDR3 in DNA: TGTGCCAGCAGTCTCCGGACAGGGTGGACTGAAGCTTTCTTT. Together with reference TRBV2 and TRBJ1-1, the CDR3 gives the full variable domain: EPEVTQTPSHQVTQMGQEVILRCVPISNHLYFYWYRQILGQKVEFLVSFYNNEISEKSEIFDDQFSVERPDGSNFTLKIRSTKLEDSAMYFCASSLRTGWTEAFFGQGTRLTVV.